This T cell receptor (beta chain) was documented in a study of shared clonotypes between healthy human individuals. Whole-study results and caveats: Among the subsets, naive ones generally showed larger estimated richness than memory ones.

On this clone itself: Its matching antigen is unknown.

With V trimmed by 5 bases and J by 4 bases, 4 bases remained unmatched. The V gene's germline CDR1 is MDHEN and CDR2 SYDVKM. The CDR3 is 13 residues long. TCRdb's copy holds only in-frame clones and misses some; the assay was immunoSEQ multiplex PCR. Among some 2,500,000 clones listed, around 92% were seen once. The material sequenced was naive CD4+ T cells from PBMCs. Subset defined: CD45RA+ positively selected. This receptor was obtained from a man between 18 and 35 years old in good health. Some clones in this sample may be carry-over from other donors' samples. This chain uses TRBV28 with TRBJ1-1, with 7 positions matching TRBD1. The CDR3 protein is CASSPRQGTEAFF. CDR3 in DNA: TGTGCCAGCAGTCCCCGACAGGGCACTGAAGCTTTCTTT.